The entry below gives a single T cell receptor beta chain sequence along with its context. The sample belongs to a study of T cells after yellow fever vaccination. Study background: Fractions containing few cells were prepared with SMART-Seq v4 Ultra Low Input.

The CDR3 is made up of 14 amino acids. Deletions cut 4 bases from V and 4 bases from J, with 11 bases between. Germline V CDR1 and CDR2: MNHEY, SMNVEV (reference sequence). Template switching by 5'RACE produced TCR cDNA, adding a universal primer site and UMIs. TCRdb itself ran the 5' RACE reads through MiXCR, one entry per CDR3 protein. This table has about 350,000 distinct CDR3 sequences, around an eighth appearing once. The rearrangement uses TRBV27 and TRBJ1-5; no firm D call. The receptor's source is a man aged 18 to 29 who received the YFV17D yellow fever vaccine. The sequencing used CD4+ T cells sorted from PBMCs, collected 15 days after the yellow fever booster vaccination. CDR3 region: CASSSPLRNQPQHF. DNA of the CDR3: TGTGCCAGCAGTTCACCGTTGAGAAATCAGCCCCAGCATTTT.